This passage covers 31 T cell receptor beta chains from one sample sequenced in a study of beta chain features in type 1 diabetes. Investigators reverse transcribed all isolated RNA, so they sequenced expressed TCRB transcripts. The table came from immunoSEQ multiplex PCR; TCRdb's copy has only in-frame clones and leaves some out. The top ten hold 0.05% to 0.065% of the sample, which has a few hundred thousand clones, 30% seen once. The source material was naive CD4+ T cells from blood. These receptors were obtained from a man aged 18 to 29 in good health.

This clone was counted a few times. This rearrangement joins TRBV29-1 to TRBJ2-5, with a possible D match to TRBD2 (6 bases). The J call could be wrong; TRBJ2-7 is a better fit for the DNA end. The germline V gene has CDR1 SQVTM and CDR2 ANQGSEA. The CDR3 totals 11 residues. CDR3 nucleotide sequence: TGCAGCGTGGAGGGCGGGGACGAGCAGTACTTC. It specifies CSVEGGDEQYF.

This clone was counted a few times. The chain employs TRBV28 and TRBJ2-2, with D possibly matching TRBD2 (5 bases). The CDR3 is 15 amino acids. V shed 8 bases and J shed 7 bases, with 20 bases lying between them. CDR1 is MDHEN and CDR2 is SYDVKM in the germline V gene. Here the CDR3 reads CASVGSRGVGGELFF. The CDR3 nucleotides are TGTGCCAGCGTGGGGAGTCGAGGTGTTGGCGGGGAGCTGTTTTTT. The complete variable domain, with remaining parts taken from reference TRBV28 and TRBJ2-2, reads DVKVTQSSRYLVKRTGEKVFLECVQDMDHENMFWYRQDPGLGLRLIYFSYDVKMKEKGDIPEGYSVSREKKERFSLILESASTNQTSMYLCASVGSRGVGGELFFGEGSRLTVL.

This clone was found a few times. The rearrangement uses TRBV6-5 and TRBJ2-1, with D unresolved. Looked up from germline, CDR1 is MNHEY and CDR2 is SVGAGI. Between the trimmed V and J ends, which lost 2 bases and 2 bases, there was a span of 10 bases. CDR3 size: 15 residues. The CDR3 nucleotides read TGTGCCAGCAGTTACGTCCAACCCCCCTACAATGAGCAGTTCTTC. Protein: CASSYVQPPYNEQFF.

About this clone itself: Other DNA sequences from this sample encode an identical CDR3 as well. The chain has TRBV5-1 and TRBJ2-7; D could derive from TRBD1 or TRBD2 (5 bases each). With 2 bases removed from V and 4 bases from J, the gap between germline ends came to 10 bases. Germline V gene data show CDR1 as SGHRS and CDR2 as YFSETQ. The CDR3 extends over 13 amino acids. The CDR3 region is CASSLGERYEQYF. The CDR3 region has the DNA TGCGCCAGCAGCTTAGGGGAGAGATACGAGCAGTACTTC.

The chain uses TRBV11-2 and TRBJ2-2, with 8 bases that match TRBD2. This CDR3 contains 16 residues. From germline, CDR1 is SGHAT and CDR2 FQNNGV. With 5 bases clipped from V and 3 bases from J, the junction kept 8 bases outside the gene matches. The CDR3 DNA sequence: TGTGCCAGCAGCCCCCTGACTAGCGTAGACACCGGGGAGCTGTTTTTT. Translating gives CASSPLTSVDTGELFF.

This clone was counted between two and nine times. The rearrangement joins TRBV2 to TRBJ1-1; the D gene is possibly TRBD1 (5 bases). Germline CDR1 and CDR2: SNHLY and FYNNEI. V dropped 6 bases and J dropped 1 base, with 9 bases sitting between them. CDR3 length equals 13 residues. The CDR3 region is CASSLGPNTEAFF. The CDR3 nucleotides are TGTGCCAGCAGCCTGGGACCGAACACTGAAGCTTTCTTT.

The chain uses TRBV30 and TRBJ1-2; 7 bases align to TRBD1. The CDR3 consists of 14 residues. The germline V gene has CDR1 GTSNPN and CDR2 SVGIG (reference sequence). The junction had 13 bases not matched to a gene; V was cut back by 5 bases and J by 7 bases. The CDR3 sequence: CAWGMTGIHIGYTF. Here the CDR3 DNA reads TGTGCCTGGGGTATGACAGGGATCCATATTGGCTACACCTTC.

The CDR3 DNA is TGTGCCAGCAGCTTTGGGGGGCTTGGCTATGGCTACACCTTC. Its protein product is CASSFGGLGYGYTF. V gene TRBV7-9 combines with J gene TRBJ1-2; D possibly corresponds to TRBD1 (6 bases). CDR1 is SEHNR, CDR2 FQNEAQ, per germline (reference sequence). The CDR3 covers 14 residues. V lost 3 bases, J lost 4 bases, and 12 bases lay in between.

This clone was observed a single time. The chain combines TRBV28 with TRBJ2-4; 8 bases map to TRBD1. This CDR3 has 16 amino acids. The V gene's germline CDR1 is MDHEN and CDR2 SYDVKM. The V and J ends lost 5 bases and 0 bases, in that order; junction bases with no gene match: 6. CDR3 residues: CASSRTGTLAKNIQYF. The CDR3 region has the DNA TGTGCCAGCAGTCGGACAGGGACCTTAGCCAAAAACATTCAGTACTTC.

The chain uses TRBV29-1 and TRBJ2-3, with 10 bases lining up with TRBD1. J was trimmed by 5 bases and V by 7 bases; bases with no gene match: 6. Germline V gene sequence: CDR1 SQVTM, CDR2 ANQGSEA. The CDR3 is made up of 13 amino acids. The CDR3 loop reads CSGGTGVRDTQYF. In nucleotides, the CDR3 is TGCAGCGGCGGGACAGGGGTGAGAGATACGCAGTATTTT.

The V gene is TRBV2, the J gene TRBJ1-5; 10 bases agree with TRBD1. Per the germline V gene, CDR1 is SNHLY and CDR2 is FYNNEI. The CDR3 is 14 residues long. V was pared by 4 bases and J by 6 bases, with 3 bases of the junction left unmatched. The CDR3 DNA is TGTGCCAGCAGTGTTAGACAGGGGGCTCAGCCCCAGCATTTT. Protein product: CASSVRQGAQPQHF.

This clone has a handful of counts. The V and J genes are TRBV11-2 and TRBJ2-7; D unresolved. The CDR3 runs 13 residues. Germline CDR1 reads SGHAT; CDR2 reads FQNNGV. V lost 3 bases, J lost 2 bases, and 8 bases lay in between. The DNA for the CDR3 is TGTGCCAGCAGCTTCCGCACAGCCTACGAGCAGTACTTC. Protein sequence: CASSFRTAYEQYF.

The sample holds a few counts of this clone. This chain uses TRBV5-1 with TRBJ2-3, with D uncertain. V lost 0 bases and J lost 0, with 8 bases in between. CDR1 and CDR2 (germline): SGHRS, YFSETQ. This CDR3 is 15 amino acids long. CDR3 loop: CASSLGVRSTDTQYF. The CDR3 region has the DNA TGCGCCAGCAGCTTGGGGGTCAGAAGCACAGATACGCAGTATTTT.

The chain links TRBV7-2 to TRBJ2-3; maybe TRBD2 (5 bases). V was shortened by 3 bases and J by 0 bases, with 13 bases between the two germline ends. The length of the CDR3 is 16 residues. Germline CDR1 SGHTA, CDR2 FQGNSA. The CDR3 DNA is TGTGCCAGCAGCTTTTCGAGCGGAGCTAGCACAGATACGCAGTATTTT. Protein product: CASSFSSGASTDTQYF.

This clone was observed a handful of times. This specimen includes other DNA sequences encoding the same CDR3. The genes are TRBV29-1 and TRBJ2-5; 7 positions match TRBD1. With V trimmed by 6 bases and J by 3 bases, 4 bases remained unmatched. The CDR3 extends over 12 amino acids. CDR1 is SQVTM and CDR2 is ANQGSEA in the germline V gene. DNA of the CDR3: TGCAGCGTCAGGACAGGTGAAGAGACCCAGTACTTC. Protein product: CSVRTGEETQYF.

This clone came up a few times. This sequence joins TRBV5-1 and TRBJ2-2; D is undetermined. With 4 bases removed from V and 6 bases from J, the gap between germline ends came to 4 bases. The CDR3 is 11 residues long. CDR1 is SGHRS and CDR2 is YFSETQ in the germline V gene. The CDR3 DNA is TGCGCCAGCAGCCCCCCCGGGGAGCTGTTTTTT. It is translated as CASSPPGELFF.

This clone has just a few counts. V gene TRBV28 combines with J gene TRBJ1-1; TRBD1 is a possible D gene (5 bases). Germline CDR1 reads MDHEN; CDR2 reads SYDVKM. V was clipped by 6 bases and J by 1 base, with 12 bases between them. This CDR3 contains 14 residues. The CDR3 DNA follows: TGTGCCAGCAGAGTGGGGCCGCAGAACACTGAAGCTTTCTTT. It is translated as CASRVGPQNTEAFF.

The CDR3: CASSASPQGTGELFF. The DNA for the CDR3 is TGTGCCAGCAGCGCCTCCCCACAGGGTACCGGGGAGCTGTTTTTT. The chain has TRBV9 and TRBJ2-2; TRBD1 is a possible D gene (6 bases). V was pared by 3 bases and J by 5 bases, with 14 bases between. The CDR3 length is 15 residues. CDR1 and CDR2 from the germline V gene are SGDLS and YYNGEE.

This clone has a handful of counts. The chain combines TRBV12-5 with TRBJ2-4; the D gene is possibly TRBD1 (5 bases). V was shortened by 3 bases and J by 12 bases, with 12 bases between the two germline ends. This CDR3 has 12 residues. Germline V CDR1 and CDR2: LGHNT, FRNRAP. The chain's CDR3 is CASGLGTGTQYF. CDR3 bases: TGTGCTAGTGGTTTAGGAACAGGTACTCAGTACTTC.

CDR3 in amino acids: CAISADSYTEAFF. CDR3 DNA: TGTGCCATCAGTGCTGACAGCTATACTGAAGCTTTCTTT. This chain joins TRBV10-3 and TRBJ1-1; D perhaps matches TRBD1 (5 bases). Trimming removed 4 bases at V and 5 bases at J, with 11 bases between. The CDR3 totals 13 residues. Germline V gene data show CDR1 as ENHRY and CDR2 as SYGVKD.

This clone was found a few times. A junction end diverges from the germline sequence, so it may reflect a read error. This sequence joins TRBV2 and TRBJ2-1, with TRBD2 matching over 9 bases. The CDR3 consists of 13 residues. Germline assignment: CDR1 SNHLY and CDR2 FYNNEI. The DNA for the CDR3 is TGTGCCAGCAGGGCGACTAGCGGCCGTTCCAATATCTTC. It yields the protein CASRATSGRSNIF.

The chain combines TRBV30 with TRBJ1-4; D gene unclear. The CDR3 contains 14 residues. With 0 bases removed from V and 2 bases from J, the gap between germline ends came to 7 bases. In germline, CDR1 is GTSNPN, CDR2 SVGIG (reference sequence). CDR3 DNA sequence: TGTGCCTGGAGTGTAAGCAGGACTAATGAAAAACTGTTTTTT. This gives the protein CAWSVSRTNEKLFF.

Concerning this clone: Other DNA sequences within the sample encode an identical CDR3. This rearrangement joins TRBV30 to TRBJ2-3, with 8 positions matching TRBD1. The CDR3 is 14 amino acids. With 2 bases clipped from V and 0 bases from J, the junction kept 1 base outside the gene matches. The germline CDR1 and CDR2 sequences are GTSNPN and SVGIG (reference sequence). The CDR3 reads CAWSRDRSTDTQYF. The CDR3 coding sequence is TGTGCCTGGAGTAGGGACAGGAGCACAGATACGCAGTATTTT.

With respect to this clone: In the same sample, other DNA sequences code for this CDR3. The rearrangement uses TRBV29-1 and TRBJ1-2; the D is unclear. The V end was cut by 3 bases, the J end by 7 bases, with 3 bases between. The CDR3 is 9 residues long. From germline, CDR1 is SQVTM and CDR2 ANQGSEA. This CDR3 reads CSVEGGYTF. CDR3 DNA: TGCAGCGTTGAGGGTGGCTACACCTTC. Combining the CDR3 with reference TRBV29-1 and TRBJ1-2 gives the whole variable domain SAVISQKPSRDICQRGTSLTIQCQVDSQVTMMFWYRQQPGQSLTLIATANQGSEATYESGFVIDKFPISRPNLTFSTLTVSNMSPEDSSIYLCSVEGGYTFGSGTRLTVV.

The chain has TRBV13 and TRBJ1-4; D is ambiguous. Per the germline V gene, CDR1 is PRHDT and CDR2 is FYEKMQ (reference sequence). The CDR3 contains 12 residues. Trimming stripped 3 bases from V and 4 bases from J, with 3 bases between. Here the CDR3 DNA reads TGTGCCAGCAGCTTCGGTAATGAAAAACTGTTTTTT. It specifies CASSFGNEKLFF. Full variable domain (outside the CDR3, taken from reference TRBV13 and TRBJ1-4): AAGVIQSPRHLIKEKRETATLKCYPIPRHDTVYWYQQGPGQDPQFLISFYEKMQSDKGSIPDRFSAQQFSDYHSELNMSSLELGDSALYFCASSFGNEKLFFGSGTQLSVL.

This sequence joins TRBV29-1 and TRBJ1-4; 10 bases match TRBD1. The germline gives CDR1 SQVTM, CDR2 ANQGSEA. V was pared by 3 bases and J by 7 bases, with 2 bases of the junction left unmatched. The CDR3 is 13 amino acids. The DNA for the CDR3 is TGCAGCGTTGACGGGACAGGGGCTGAAAAACTGTTTTTT. This sequence encodes CSVDGTGAEKLFF.

CDR3: CASSSGSSGLLSYEQYF. The DNA for the CDR3 is TGTGCCAGCAGCTCCGGATCTAGCGGGCTCCTCTCCTACGAGCAGTACTTC. This chain links TRBV11-1 with TRBJ2-7, with TRBD2 matching over 8 bases. In germline, CDR1 is SGHAT, CDR2 FQDESV (reference sequence). V lost 4 bases, J lost 0 bases, and 11 bases stayed unmatched. This CDR3 is built from 17 residues. The complete variable domain, with remaining parts taken from reference TRBV11-1 and TRBJ2-7, reads EAEVAQSPRYKITEKSQAVAFWCDPISGHATLYWYRQILGQGPELLVQFQDESVVDDSQLPKDRFSAERLKGVDSTLKIQPAELGDSAMYLCASSSGSSGLLSYEQYFGPGTRLTVT.

The CDR3 coding sequence is TGCGCCAGCAGCTTGACAGGGGGCGGAGGGTACGAGCAGTACTTC. It is translated as CASSLTGGGGYEQYF. The V call is TRBV5-1, the J call TRBJ2-7, with 9 bases fitting TRBD1. V lost 1 base and J lost 4; bases outside the gene matches: 6. Germline CDR1 is SGHRS and CDR2 is YFSETQ. The CDR3 spans 15 residues.

The chain has TRBV28 and TRBJ2-7, with D maybe TRBD2 (6 bases). V gave up 2 bases and J gave up 6 bases, with 14 bases separating them. The CDR3 runs 14 residues. The V gene's germline CDR1 is MDHEN and CDR2 SYDVKM. In DNA, the CDR3 is TGTGCCAGCAGTTTAGCGGGACGGTGGCTCGAGCAGTACTTC. Translation gives CASSLAGRWLEQYF.

This clone was counted a few times. This sequence joins TRBV4-3 and TRBJ1-4, with D perhaps TRBD1 (5 bases). This CDR3 spans 18 amino acids. Germline V gene sequence: CDR1 LGHNA, CDR2 YSLEER. Trimming took off 0 bases at V and 7 bases at J, with 21 bases between the two ends. CDR3 coding DNA: TGCGCCAGCAGCCAAGATGTTGGTTCAGCGGGACGCGGTGAAAAACTGTTTTTT. Amino acids: CASSQDVGSAGRGEKLFF.

The rearrangement links TRBV14 to TRBJ2-3; no clear D gene. CDR3 size: 12 residues. CDR1 is SGHDN, CDR2 FVKESK, per germline. The V gene lost 1 base and the J gene lost 7 bases, with 6 bases spanning the gap. The CDR3 loop reads CASSQGWYTQYF. The CDR3 region has the DNA TGTGCCAGCAGCCAAGGATGGTATACGCAGTATTTT. The full variable domain, with the rest looked up from reference TRBV14 and TRBJ2-3, is EAGVTQFPSHSVIEKGQTVTLRCDPISGHDNLYWYRRVMGKEIKFLLHFVKESKQDESGMPNNRFLAERTGGTYSTLKVQPAELEDSGVYFCASSQGWYTQYFGPGTRLTVL.